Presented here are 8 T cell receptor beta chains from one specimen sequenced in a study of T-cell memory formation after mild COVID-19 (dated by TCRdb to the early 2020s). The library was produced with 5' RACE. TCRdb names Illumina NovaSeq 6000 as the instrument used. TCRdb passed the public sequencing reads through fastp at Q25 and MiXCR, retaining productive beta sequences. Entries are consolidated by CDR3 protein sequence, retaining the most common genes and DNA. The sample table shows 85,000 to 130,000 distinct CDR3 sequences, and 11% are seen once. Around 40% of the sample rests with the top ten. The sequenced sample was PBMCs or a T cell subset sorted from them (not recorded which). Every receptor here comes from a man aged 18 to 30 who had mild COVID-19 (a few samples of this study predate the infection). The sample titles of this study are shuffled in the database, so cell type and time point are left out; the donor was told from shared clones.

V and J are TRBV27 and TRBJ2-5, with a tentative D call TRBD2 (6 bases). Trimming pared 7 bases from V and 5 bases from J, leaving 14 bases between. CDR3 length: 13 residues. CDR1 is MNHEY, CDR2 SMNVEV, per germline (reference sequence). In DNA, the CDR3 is TGTGCCAGCACGTTCGGGGGAGCGGAGACCCAGTACTTC. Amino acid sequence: CASTFGGAETQYF.

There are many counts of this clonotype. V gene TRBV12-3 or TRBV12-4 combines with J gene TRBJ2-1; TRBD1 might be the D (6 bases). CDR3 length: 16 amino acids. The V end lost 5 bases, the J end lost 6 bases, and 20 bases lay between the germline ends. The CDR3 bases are TGTGCCAGCAGTATGACAGGTGAACAGGGAGTCAATGAGCAGTTCTTC. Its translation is CASSMTGEQGVNEQFF.

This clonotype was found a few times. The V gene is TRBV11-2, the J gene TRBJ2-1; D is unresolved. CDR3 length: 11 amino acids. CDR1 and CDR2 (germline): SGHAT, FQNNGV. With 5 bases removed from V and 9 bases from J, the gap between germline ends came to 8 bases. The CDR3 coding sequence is TGTGCCAGCAGCGGCCGTGGTGAGCAGTTCTTC. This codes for CASSGRGEQFF.

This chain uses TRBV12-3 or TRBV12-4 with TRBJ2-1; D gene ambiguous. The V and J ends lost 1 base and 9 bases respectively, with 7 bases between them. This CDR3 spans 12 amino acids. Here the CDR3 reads CASSLVLGEQFF. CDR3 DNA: TGTGCCAGCAGTTTAGTTCTTGGTGAGCAGTTCTTC.

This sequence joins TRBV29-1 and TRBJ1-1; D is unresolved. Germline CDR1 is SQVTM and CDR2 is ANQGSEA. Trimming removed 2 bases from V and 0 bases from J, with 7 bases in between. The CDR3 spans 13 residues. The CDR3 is CSVESAVNTEAFF. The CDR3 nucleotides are TGCAGCGTTGAATCCGCAGTGAACACTGAAGCTTTCTTT.

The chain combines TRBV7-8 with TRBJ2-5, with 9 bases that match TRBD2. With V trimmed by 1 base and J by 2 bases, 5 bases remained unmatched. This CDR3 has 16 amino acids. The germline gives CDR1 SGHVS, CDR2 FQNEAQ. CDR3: CASSLETSGLQETQYF. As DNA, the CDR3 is TGTGCCAGCAGCTTAGAGACTAGCGGACTGCAAGAGACCCAGTACTTC.

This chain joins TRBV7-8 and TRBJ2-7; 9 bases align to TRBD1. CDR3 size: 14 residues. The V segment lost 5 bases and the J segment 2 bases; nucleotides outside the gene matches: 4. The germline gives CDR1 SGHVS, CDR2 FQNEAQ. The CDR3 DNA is TGTGCCAGCAGCCAGGGACAGGGACCCTACGAGCAGTACGTC. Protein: CASSQGQGPYEQYV.

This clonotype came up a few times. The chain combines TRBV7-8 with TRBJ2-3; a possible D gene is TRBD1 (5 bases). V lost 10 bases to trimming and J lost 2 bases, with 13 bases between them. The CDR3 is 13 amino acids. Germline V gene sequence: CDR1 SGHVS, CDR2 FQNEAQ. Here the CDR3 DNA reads TGTGCCATTCTACAGGACCTCACAGATACGCAGTATTTT. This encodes CAILQDLTDTQYF.